This is a list of T cell receptor beta chains from one sample in a study of blood T cell repertoires in COVID-19. Sequenced by immunoSEQ multiplex PCR; TCRdb stores in-frame clones only, minus some. This sample has a few hundred thousand clones; 88% occur once, and the top ten carry 1%. The sample taken for sequencing was PBMCs or T cells enriched from blood (not recorded which). The receptor source for this set is a woman younger than 45 who had been exposed to COVID-19. The CDR3 runs from the conserved cysteine through the conserved F or W. Fields, in order: CDR3 protein, CDR3 DNA, J gene, D gene, clone size, V gene. D genes are given only for firm matches. Some rows mark clone size as missing; the rest say once, few, many or name a class of expanded clone.

cdr3_aa: CAWRSGRAGNEQFF
cdr3_nt: TGTGCCTGGAGAAGCGGGAGGGCCGGGAATGAGCAGTTCTTC
j_call: TRBJ2-1
d_call: TRBD2
clone_size: NA
v_call: TRBV30

cdr3_aa: CASEDSVGTEAFF
cdr3_nt: TGTGCCAGCGAAGACAGTGTGGGGACTGAAGCTTTCTTT
j_call: TRBJ1-1
d_call: NA
clone_size: NA
v_call: TRBV2

cdr3_aa: CASSVIGDTQYF
cdr3_nt: TGTGCCAGCAGCGTAATCGGAGATACGCAGTATTTT
j_call: TRBJ2-3
d_call: NA
clone_size: NA
v_call: TRBV9

cdr3_aa: CASSPGLAGSYNEQFF
cdr3_nt: TGTGCCAGCAGCCCGGGACTAGCGGGGTCGTACAATGAGCAGTTCTTC
j_call: TRBJ2-1
d_call: TRBD2
clone_size: once
v_call: TRBV7-9

cdr3_aa: CASSFGSEQFF
cdr3_nt: TGTGCCAGCAGTTTTGGGAGTGAGCAGTTCTTC
j_call: TRBJ2-1
d_call: NA
clone_size: NA
v_call: TRBV28

cdr3_aa: CASSPSRTSGEQYF
cdr3_nt: TGTGCCAGCAGCCCAAGTAGGACTAGCGGCGAGCAGTACTTC
j_call: TRBJ2-7
d_call: TRBD2
clone_size: NA
v_call: TRBV3-1/TRBV3-2

cdr3_aa: CASRKGWRNSQETQYF
cdr3_nt: TGTGCCAGCAGAAAGGGGTGGCGGAACTCCCAAGAGACCCAGTACTTC
j_call: TRBJ2-5
d_call: NA
clone_size: NA
v_call: TRBV28

cdr3_aa: CASSHEAKSGNTIYF
cdr3_nt: TGTGCCAGCAGCCACGAGGCCAAATCTGGAAACACCATATATTTT
j_call: TRBJ1-3
d_call: NA
clone_size: NA
v_call: TRBV11-3

cdr3_aa: CAWSSDGQGYEQFF
cdr3_nt: TGTGCCTGGAGCTCAGACGGACAGGGCTATGAGCAGTTCTTC
j_call: TRBJ2-1
d_call: TRBD1
clone_size: NA
v_call: TRBV30

cdr3_aa: CASSLPPRSEQFF
cdr3_nt: TGTGCCAGCAGCCTTCCCCCTCGGAGTGAGCAGTTCTTC
j_call: TRBJ2-1
d_call: NA
clone_size: NA
v_call: TRBV7-9

cdr3_aa: CASSSSGYEQYF
cdr3_nt: TGTGCCAGCAGCTCGTCGGGCTACGAGCAGTACTTC
j_call: TRBJ2-7
d_call: NA
clone_size: NA
v_call: TRBV11-3

cdr3_aa: CASTFRLTTSYNEQFF
cdr3_nt: TGCGCCAGCACCTTTCGGCTGACAACGTCCTACAATGAGCAGTTCTTC
j_call: TRBJ2-1
d_call: NA
clone_size: NA
v_call: TRBV5-1

cdr3_aa: CASSGNYEQYF
cdr3_nt: TGTGCCAGCAGCGGGAACTACGAGCAGTACTTC
j_call: TRBJ2-7
d_call: NA
clone_size: NA
v_call: TRBV12-3/TRBV12-4

cdr3_aa: CASSPTGANNQPQHF
cdr3_nt: TGCGCCAGCAGCCCGACAGGGGCGAACAATCAGCCCCAGCATTTT
j_call: TRBJ1-5
d_call: TRBD1
clone_size: NA
v_call: TRBV5-1

cdr3_aa: CASSLAGTGVNQPQHF
cdr3_nt: TGTGCCAGCAGCTTAGCGGGGACAGGGGTCAATCAGCCCCAGCATTTT
j_call: TRBJ1-5
d_call: TRBD1
clone_size: once
v_call: TRBV7-2

cdr3_aa: CASSQDSPGNQPQHF
cdr3_nt: TGCGCCAGCAGCCAAGATTCCCCAGGCAATCAGCCCCAGCATTTT
j_call: TRBJ1-5
d_call: NA
clone_size: NA
v_call: TRBV4-1

cdr3_aa: CAISERRESRDEQFF
cdr3_nt: TGTGCCATCAGTGAAAGGCGGGAGAGTCGCGATGAGCAGTTCTTC
j_call: TRBJ2-1
d_call: TRBD2
clone_size: NA
v_call: TRBV10-3

cdr3_aa: CAWSLANEQFF
cdr3_nt: TGTGCCTGGAGTTTAGCAAACGAGCAGTTCTTC
j_call: TRBJ2-1
d_call: NA
clone_size: once
v_call: TRBV30

cdr3_aa: CASSPGGTDIQPQHF
cdr3_nt: TGTGCCAGCAGCCCTGGGGGGACAGATATTCAGCCCCAGCATTTT
j_call: TRBJ1-5
d_call: TRBD1
clone_size: NA
v_call: TRBV5-6

cdr3_aa: CASNAGDTEAFF
cdr3_nt: TGCGCCAGCAATGCGGGGGACACTGAAGCTTTCTTT
j_call: TRBJ1-1
d_call: NA
clone_size: NA
v_call: TRBV5-1

cdr3_aa: CATRSGGAASGGYNEQFF
cdr3_nt: TGTGCCACCAGGAGTGGAGGGGCGGCTAGCGGTGGCTACAATGAGCAGTTCTTC
j_call: TRBJ2-1
d_call: TRBD2
clone_size: NA
v_call: TRBV24-1

cdr3_aa: CASSLTPPLQGAYTF
cdr3_nt: TGTGCCAGCAGCTTAACTCCCCCCCTACAGGGGGCTTACACCTTC
j_call: TRBJ1-2
d_call: TRBD1
clone_size: NA
v_call: TRBV7-9

cdr3_aa: CASSNQDRGDYGYTF
cdr3_nt: TGTGCCAGCAGCAATCAGGACAGGGGGGACTATGGCTACACCTTC
j_call: TRBJ1-2
d_call: TRBD1
clone_size: few
v_call: TRBV7-9

cdr3_aa: CASSRASGTSTDTQYF
cdr3_nt: TGTGCCAGCAGTCGAGCTAGCGGAACTAGCACAGATACGCAGTATTTT
j_call: TRBJ2-3
d_call: TRBD2
clone_size: NA
v_call: TRBV2

cdr3_aa: CASTSGQGNYGYTF
cdr3_nt: TGTGCCAGTACCTCAGGGCAGGGGAACTATGGCTACACCTTC
j_call: TRBJ1-2
d_call: NA
clone_size: NA
v_call: TRBV19

cdr3_aa: CATSNVPGAAAQQETQYF
cdr3_nt: TGTGCCACCAGTAATGTGCCAGGGGCAGCCGCCCAACAAGAGACCCAGTACTTC
j_call: TRBJ2-5
d_call: NA
clone_size: NA
v_call: TRBV24-1

cdr3_aa: CASRLQNTEAFF
cdr3_nt: TGTGCCAGCAGACTACAGAACACTGAAGCTTTCTTT
j_call: TRBJ1-1
d_call: NA
clone_size: NA
v_call: TRBV2

cdr3_aa: CAWSVANSPLHF
cdr3_nt: TGTGCCTGGAGTGTAGCAAATTCACCCCTCCACTTT
j_call: TRBJ1-6
d_call: NA
clone_size: NA
v_call: TRBV30

cdr3_aa: CASSQVGSSGLNYGYTF
cdr3_nt: TGTGCCAGCAGCCAAGTAGGGAGTAGTGGGCTTAACTATGGCTACACCTTC
j_call: TRBJ1-2
d_call: NA
clone_size: NA
v_call: TRBV3-1/TRBV3-2

cdr3_aa: CASSQGGITTPRGTDTQYF
cdr3_nt: TGTGCCAGCAGCCAAGGAGGGATCACGACCCCCCGGGGCACAGATACGCAGTATTTT
j_call: TRBJ2-3
d_call: NA
clone_size: few
v_call: TRBV16

cdr3_aa: CASSYEADNEQFF
cdr3_nt: TGTGCCAGCAGCTACGAGGCCGACAATGAGCAGTTCTTC
j_call: TRBJ2-1
d_call: NA
clone_size: NA
v_call: TRBV7-3

cdr3_aa: CASSLLGDPNTGELFF
cdr3_nt: TGTGCCAGCAGCTTACTTGGAGATCCGAACACCGGGGAGCTGTTTTTT
j_call: TRBJ2-2
d_call: NA
clone_size: NA
v_call: TRBV7-3

cdr3_aa: CASTRGAENEQFF
cdr3_nt: TGTGCCAGCACGCGCGGGGCAGAAAATGAGCAGTTCTTC
j_call: TRBJ2-1
d_call: NA
clone_size: NA
v_call: TRBV11-3

cdr3_aa: CASSQTPSGGNNEQFF
cdr3_nt: TGTGCCAGCAGCCAGACTCCTAGCGGGGGAAACAATGAGCAGTTCTTC
j_call: TRBJ2-1
d_call: TRBD2
clone_size: few
v_call: TRBV7-3

cdr3_aa: CATSPGQGYGYTF
cdr3_nt: TGTGCCACCAGCCCGGGACAAGGCTATGGCTACACCTTC
j_call: TRBJ1-2
d_call: NA
clone_size: NA
v_call: TRBV24-1

cdr3_aa: CASSLRTSGRTPNTGELFF
cdr3_nt: TGTGCCAGCAGCTTACGGACTAGCGGGAGAACCCCGAACACCGGGGAGCTGTTTTTT
j_call: TRBJ2-2
d_call: TRBD2
clone_size: NA
v_call: TRBV5-5

cdr3_aa: CASSASSGFQETQYF
cdr3_nt: TGTGCCAGCAGTGCCTCTTCAGGGTTCCAAGAGACCCAGTACTTC
j_call: TRBJ2-5
d_call: NA
clone_size: NA
v_call: TRBV6-4

cdr3_aa: CASSQDLDLYQETQYF
cdr3_nt: TGCGCCAGCAGCCAGGACTTGGACTTGTACCAAGAGACCCAGTACTTC
j_call: TRBJ2-5
d_call: NA
clone_size: once
v_call: TRBV4-1

cdr3_aa: CASSFRELGEQYF
cdr3_nt: TGTGCCAGCAGTTTTAGGGAGCTGGGCGAGCAGTACTTC
j_call: TRBJ2-7
d_call: NA
clone_size: NA
v_call: TRBV12-3/TRBV12-4

cdr3_aa: CASSQDTNTGELFF
cdr3_nt: TGTGCCAGCAGCCAGGACACGAACACCGGGGAGCTGTTTTTT
j_call: TRBJ2-2
d_call: NA
clone_size: NA
v_call: TRBV7-3

cdr3_aa: CASSPGQGLNTEAFF
cdr3_nt: TGTGCCAGCAGCCCTGGACAGGGTCTAAACACTGAAGCTTTCTTT
j_call: TRBJ1-1
d_call: TRBD1
clone_size: NA
v_call: TRBV7-6

cdr3_aa: CASSTRPGTGGETQYF
cdr3_nt: TGTGCCAGCAGCACCCGACCCGGGACAGGGGGGGAGACCCAGTACTTC
j_call: TRBJ2-5
d_call: TRBD1
clone_size: NA
v_call: TRBV7-6

cdr3_aa: CASSGMSGYGYTF
cdr3_nt: TGTGCCAGCAGCGGGATGTCGGGTTATGGCTACACCTTC
j_call: TRBJ1-2
d_call: NA
clone_size: NA
v_call: TRBV28

cdr3_aa: CASTGVPNSPLHF
cdr3_nt: TGTGCCAGCACAGGGGTTCCCAATTCACCCCTCCACTTT
j_call: TRBJ1-6
d_call: NA
clone_size: NA
v_call: TRBV6-5

cdr3_aa: CSVEFGRGSEQYF
cdr3_nt: TGCAGCGTTGAATTCGGGAGAGGGAGCGAGCAGTACTTC
j_call: TRBJ2-7
d_call: NA
clone_size: NA
v_call: TRBV29-1

cdr3_aa: CASSLIGLGDYEQYF
cdr3_nt: TGTGCCAGCAGCTTGATCGGCCTAGGGGATTACGAGCAGTACTTC
j_call: TRBJ2-7
d_call: NA
clone_size: NA
v_call: TRBV5-6

cdr3_aa: CASSHFSRLATDTQYF
cdr3_nt: TGCGCCAGCAGCCACTTTTCTAGACTAGCCACAGATACGCAGTATTTT
j_call: TRBJ2-3
d_call: TRBD2
clone_size: NA
v_call: TRBV5-1

cdr3_aa: CASGGRFSYNEQFF
cdr3_nt: TGTGCCTCGGGAGGGAGGTTCTCCTACAATGAGCAGTTCTTC
j_call: TRBJ2-1
d_call: TRBD2
clone_size: NA
v_call: TRBV6-5

cdr3_aa: CASSQEISDTGELFF
cdr3_nt: TGTGCCAGCAGCCAAGAGATCAGTGACACCGGGGAGCTGTTTTTT
j_call: TRBJ2-2
d_call: NA
clone_size: NA
v_call: TRBV4-2

cdr3_aa: CASSFLLAGHTGELFF
cdr3_nt: TGTGCCAGCAGCTTCCTATTAGCGGGACACACCGGGGAGCTGTTTTTT
j_call: TRBJ2-2
d_call: TRBD2
clone_size: NA
v_call: TRBV13

cdr3_aa: CASSLGQGSSYEQYF
cdr3_nt: TGTGCCAGCAGCTTAGGACAGGGAAGCTCCTACGAGCAGTACTTC
j_call: TRBJ2-7
d_call: TRBD1
clone_size: NA
v_call: TRBV11-3

cdr3_aa: CASSSTNRGADTQYF
cdr3_nt: TGTGCCAGCAGCTCGACTAACAGGGGGGCCGATACGCAGTATTTT
j_call: TRBJ2-3
d_call: TRBD1
clone_size: NA
v_call: TRBV7-3

cdr3_aa: CASSNRDGPYGYTF
cdr3_nt: TGTGCCAGTAGCAACAGGGATGGTCCCTATGGCTACACCTTC
j_call: TRBJ1-2
d_call: NA
clone_size: NA
v_call: TRBV19

cdr3_aa: CASSQDRLARETQYF
cdr3_nt: TGTGCCAGCAGCCAAGATCGGCTAGCGCGGGAAACGCAGTATTTT
j_call: TRBJ2-3
d_call: NA
clone_size: NA
v_call: TRBV4-2